This T cell receptor beta chain is from a study of blood T cell repertoires in COVID-19. About the research overall: T cells, B-cell-depleted T cells, or PBMCs provided the cDNA or gDNA that served as material.

Under the authors' procedure: Amplification of reference gene primers provided the estimated nucleated cell counts. TCRdb keeps only in-frame clones here, not all; method: immunoSEQ multiplex PCR. V, J and clone size were drawn from that table, and D and trimming were deduced from the DNA. The table shows nearly 80,000 clones, with roughly 84% occurring only once. The V gene lost 2 bases and the J gene lost 7 bases, with 11 bases spanning the gap. The length of the CDR3 is 13 residues. Germline-derived CDR1 and CDR2 are MNHEY and SVGAGI. The sequence came from a man aged 50 to 59 with acute or convalescent COVID-19. The rearrangement uses TRBV6-5 and TRBJ1-1, with a weak D call TRBD1 (5 bases). Sequencing used peripheral blood. For the CDR3, the DNA is TGTGCCAGCAGTTACGGAGGGGCTGGTGAAGCTTTCTTT. Translation gives CASSYGGAGEAFF.